Listed below are T cell receptor beta chains from one sample, sequenced in a study of beta chain features in type 1 diabetes. TCRdb's table, derived via immunoSEQ multiplex PCR, lists solely in-frame clones and lacks some. The sample records about 930,000 clones, roughly a sixth being singletons. Sequences were obtained from naive CD4+ T cells from blood. These TCRs come from a young woman in good health. Both conserved end residues are part of each CDR3. The order of the fields is CDR3 length, D gene, J gene, clone size, V gene, CDR3 DNA, CDR3 protein. D genes are given only for firm matches. Expanded clones get a size class; other rows say once, few or many, or leave the size out.

>14|-|TRBJ1-1|few|TRBV28
TGTGCCAGCGTTTCTGGGGTTGGAGCCACTGAAGCTTTCTTT
CASVSGVGATEAFF
>15|TRBD2|TRBJ2-2|-|TRBV25-1
TGTGCCAGCAGTGGCCTAGCGGGCCACACCGGGGAGCTGTTTTTT
CASSGLAGHTGELFF
>14|-|TRBJ1-4|-|TRBV7-2
TGTGCCAGCAGCTTTCAGGGGTCTAATGAAAAACTGTTTTTT
CASSFQGSNEKLFF
>13|-|TRBJ2-7|few|TRBV7-9
TGTGCCAGCAGCTATCTCGGGGACCACGAGCAGTACTTC
CASSYLGDHEQYF
>14|-|TRBJ2-1|-|TRBV29-1
TGCAGCGTTAAATCCCACCCCTCCTACAATGAGCAGTTCTTC
CSVKSHPSYNEQFF
>16|-|TRBJ2-1|few|TRBV7-9
TGTGCCAGCAGCTTACCGCAGGGTAGGGGTTACAATGAGCAGTTCTTC
CASSLPQGRGYNEQFF
>14|-|TRBJ2-3|few|TRBV6-6
TGTGCCAGCAGTTACGTCCCAGCGGCAGATACGCAGTATTTT
CASSYVPAADTQYF
>13|-|TRBJ1-1|once|TRBV18
TGTGCCAGCTCACCAACAGTGAACACTGAAGCTTTCTTT
CASSPTVNTEAFF
>13|-|TRBJ1-2|-|TRBV2
TGTGCCAGCAGTGAGACCGAATCCCCGGTCTACACCTTC
CASSETESPVYTF
>16|-|TRBJ2-7|few|TRBV9
TGTGCCAGCAGCGTAGGAGGCGGTCAGGGTTTGTACGAGCAGTACTTC
CASSVGGGQGLYEQYF
>16|-|TRBJ1-2|-|TRBV27
TGTGCCAGCACCCCCTTGGGGTCGGGGGATCACTATGGCTACACCTTC
CASTPLGSGDHYGYTF
>20|TRBD1|TRBJ1-5|-|TRBV7-2
TGTGCCAGCAGCTTAGCGCCCTGGACAGGGGCGAGTAAATGGATTCAGCCCCAGCATTTT
CASSLAPWTGASKWIQPQHF
>15|TRBD2|TRBJ2-7|-|TRBV7-2
TGTGCCAGCAGCTTTAATAGCGGGTTCTCCTACGAGCAGTACTTC
CASSFNSGFSYEQYF
>15|TRBD1|TRBJ1-5|few|TRBV7-8
TGTGCCAGCAGCTCACAGGGGGGTTTCAATCAGCCCCAGCATTTT
CASSSQGGFNQPQHF
>14|-|TRBJ2-3|few|TRBV27
TGTGCCAGCAGACCGACATACTACACAGATACGCAGTATTTT
CASRPTYYTDTQYF
>14|TRBD1|TRBJ2-1|few|TRBV5-4
TGTGCCAGCAGCCCCCGGGACAGGGTCGATGAGCAGTTCTTC
CASSPRDRVDEQFF
>16|-|TRBJ2-7|-|TRBV7-2
TGTGCCAGCAGCTTAGGGGCCGTCCCATCTTACTACGAGCAGTACTTC
CASSLGAVPSYYEQYF
>13|-|TRBJ2-5|-|TRBV5-4
TGTGCCAGCACAACCTGGGGCCAAGAGACCCAGTACTTC
CASTTWGQETQYF
>15|TRBD2|TRBJ2-7|-|TRBV7-2
TGTGCCAGCAGCCCGGCTGGACTAGCGGAGTACGAGCAGTACTTC
CASSPAGLAEYEQYF
>16|-|TRBJ2-1|-|TRBV29-1
TGCAGCGTTGAGGTGGGGGGAGACAGATACTACAATGAGCAGTTCTTC
CSVEVGGDRYYNEQFF
>12|-|TRBJ2-2|-|TRBV29-1
TGCAGCGTTCGGAAGGACACCGGGGAGCTGTTTTTT
CSVRKDTGELFF
>14|-|TRBJ2-7|-|TRBV5-6
TGTGCCAGCAGCTTGGACAGGTTATCCTACGAGCAGTACTTC
CASSLDRLSYEQYF
>12|-|TRBJ1-2|few|TRBV10-3
TGTGCCATCACTACCCCCGGAGCCGGCTACACCTTC
CAITTPGAGYTF
>15|-|TRBJ1-2|-|TRBV21-1
TGTGCCAGCAGCAAAATCCAAGAGACAGGGTGGGGCTACACCTTC
CASSKIQETGWGYTF
>15|TRBD2|TRBJ2-3|-|TRBV29-1
TGCAGCGCTATAAGGACTAGCGGGAGCACAGATACGCAGTATTTT
CSAIRTSGSTDTQYF
>15|-|TRBJ2-7|few|TRBV5-1
TGCGCCAGCAGCCCCCCTCGCGTTACGGGGTACGAGCAGTACTTC
CASSPPRVTGYEQYF
>16|TRBD2|TRBJ2-5|few|TRBV28
TGTGCCAGCAGCAGCTCCGGGACTAGCGGGAGGGCAACCCAGTACTTC
CASSSSGTSGRATQYF
>12|-|TRBJ1-2|few|TRBV21-1
TGTGCCATCACCCTTCAATGGGGTGGCTACACCTTC
CAITLQWGGYTF
>13|-|TRBJ2-3|few|TRBV27
TGTGCCAGCAGCCCTTTGCTTGGGGCTACGCAGTATTTT
CASSPLLGATQYF
>12|-|TRBJ2-1|few|TRBV27
TGTGCCAGCAGCCGCACTAGCTATGAGCAGTTCTTC
CASSRTSYEQFF
>13|-|TRBJ1-2|few|TRBV7-9
TGTGCCAGCAGTATGGACAGCAACTATGGCTACACCTTC
CASSMDSNYGYTF
>14|-|TRBJ2-2|-|TRBV10-3
TGTGCCATCTCGGCTAGCACGGGCACCGGGGAGCTGTTTTTT
CAISASTGTGELFF
>13|TRBD1|TRBJ2-7|-|TRBV18
TGTGCCAGCTCAGCGGGACAGGAGAGCCAGCAGTACTTC
CASSAGQESQQYF
>12|-|TRBJ1-1|few|TRBV28
TGTGCCAGCAGGACTCAGAGGACTGAAGCTTTCTTT
CASRTQRTEAFF
>14|-|TRBJ1-2|-|TRBV5-1
TGCGCCAGCAGCTTGAGTACAAGCAACTATGGCTACACCTTC
CASSLSTSNYGYTF
>12|-|TRBJ1-1|-|TRBV29-1
TGCAGCGTTGTTAGGGCAGCAGATGAAGCTTTCTTT
CSVVRAADEAFF
>15|TRBD2|TRBJ2-7|-|TRBV2
TGTGCCAGCAGTACGGGACTAATTAGCTCCTACGAGCAGTACTTC
CASSTGLISSYEQYF
>14|-|TRBJ2-7|-|TRBV5-5
TGTGCCAGCAGCTTTTCGGCTAGCTCTCGCGAGCAGTACTTC
CASSFSASSREQYF
>13|-|TRBJ1-2|-|TRBV5-1
TGCGCCAGCAGCTTGGGGCAGGGTGAAGGCTACACCTTC
CASSLGQGEGYTF
>17|-|TRBJ1-2|-|TRBV4-1
TGCGCCAGCAGCCAAGATTGGGGAGGGAGGACGAACTATGGCTACACCTTC
CASSQDWGGRTNYGYTF
>14|TRBD1|TRBJ1-5|-|TRBV7-2
TGTGCCAGCAGCTCGGACAGGTTGGGTCAGCCCCAGCATTTT
CASSSDRLGQPQHF
>15|TRBD2|TRBJ2-1|-|TRBV6-5
TGTGCCAGCAGTTACCGACTAGCGGGAGCTAGTGAGCAGTTCTTC
CASSYRLAGASEQFF
>15|-|TRBJ1-4|few|TRBV27
TGTGCCAGCAGTTCTCACAGGGCAACTAATGAAAAACTGTTTTTT
CASSSHRATNEKLFF
>13|-|TRBJ1-1|-|TRBV4-3
TGCGCCAGCAGCGCAACAGGGATTACTGAAGCTTTCTTT
CASSATGITEAFF
>18|TRBD1|TRBJ1-4|-|TRBV7-9
TGTGCCAGCAGTCGGAGGACAGGCGGAATTGCAACTAATGAAAAACTGTTTTTT
CASSRRTGGIATNEKLFF
>15|-|TRBJ1-1|-|TRBV6-4
TGTGCCAGCAGTGATTCACAACCCATGAACACTGAAGCTTTCTTT
CASSDSQPMNTEAFF
>16|-|TRBJ2-4|few|TRBV7-9
TGTGCCAGCAGCTTAGCGCGTGAACTAGCAAAAAACATTCAGTACTTC
CASSLARELAKNIQYF
>14|-|TRBJ2-7|-|TRBV7-9
TGTGCCAGCAGCTTAGATCCGGCCACCTACGAGCAGTACTTC
CASSLDPATYEQYF
>13|-|TRBJ1-5|-|TRBV4-3
TGCGCCAGCAGCCAAGACTTCAGCCAGCCCCAGCATTTT
CASSQDFSQPQHF
>13|TRBD1|TRBJ2-1|few|TRBV7-3
TGTGCCAGCAGCTTAGGACAGGGATTGGAGCAGTTCTTC
CASSLGQGLEQFF
>15|TRBD2|TRBJ2-7|-|TRBV18
TGTGCCAGCTCACCACTGGCTAGCGGGAGTAGGGAGCAGTACTTC
CASSPLASGSREQYF
>15|-|TRBJ1-4|few|TRBV7-2
TGTGCCAGCAGCTTAGTGTTCAGTTTTAGTGAAAAACTGTTTTTT
CASSLVFSFSEKLFF
>18|-|TRBJ2-2|few|TRBV25-1
TGTGCCAGCAGCGACGGACCCTGGGACTCCTCGAGTACCGGGGAGCTGTTTTTT
CASSDGPWDSSSTGELFF